Listed here are 24 T cell receptor beta chains from one sample, sequenced in a study of T cell responses to AZD1222 COVID-19 vaccine. Produced via immunoSEQ multiplex PCR; TCRdb's table is partial and in-frame only. The data show 150,000 to 200,000 clones, about 95% seen once. The sample was peripheral blood, taken on day 0 of AZD1222 vaccination. Receptor source: an adult in good health.

The table lists this clone with a count of one. The genes are TRBV2 and TRBJ2-6; D gene unclear. V dropped 4 bases and J dropped 0 bases, with 7 bases sitting between them. The CDR3 runs to 15 residues. The V gene's germline CDR1 is SNHLY and CDR2 FYNNEI. DNA of the CDR3: TGTGCCAGCAGTGCCGCGAGCTCTGGGGCCAACGTCCTGACTTTC. This sequence encodes CASSAASSGANVLTF.

The V call is TRBV6-5, the J call TRBJ1-5; maybe TRBD1 (5 bases). The CDR3 runs 14 residues. Germline V lookup: CDR1 MNHEY, CDR2 SVGAGI. V lost 6 bases and J lost 7, with 16 bases in between. The CDR3 bases are TGTGCCAGCAGGCCGGCCGGGGGAGGGCAGCCCCAGCATTTT. It is translated as CASRPAGGGQPQHF.

This chain links TRBV29-1 with TRBJ2-7, with D tentatively TRBD1 (7 bases). The CDR3 covers 12 residues. Trimming left V 4 bases short and J 4 bases short, with 11 bases between. Germline V gene lookup returns CDR1 SQVTM and CDR2 ANQGSEA. The CDR3, as DNA: TGCAGCGTTGTTCAGGGGGGATACGAGCAGTACTTC. Translating it yields CSVVQGGYEQYF.

The chain recombines TRBV19 with TRBJ2-7, with 8 bases aligning to TRBD1. There are 15 residues in the CDR3. The germline V gene has CDR1 LNHDA and CDR2 SQIVND (reference sequence). The junction had 5 bases not matched to a gene; V was cut back by 1 base and J by 3 bases. CDR3 residues: CASSIGRTGHYEQYF. The CDR3 region has the DNA TGTGCCAGTAGTATAGGGCGGACAGGGCACTACGAGCAGTACTTC.

The count of this clone is one. The V call is TRBV9, the J call TRBJ1-6, with 8 bases aligning to TRBD1. Per the germline V gene, CDR1 is SGDLS and CDR2 is YYNGEE. The CDR3 length is 15 residues. With 3 bases clipped from V and 10 bases from J, the junction kept 9 bases outside the gene matches. The CDR3 reads CASSGGQGARSPLHF. Written as DNA, the CDR3 is TGTGCCAGCAGCGGTGGACAGGGCGCGAGGTCACCCCTCCACTTT.

The chain joins TRBV28 to TRBJ1-5, with TRBD1 matching 7 bases. The V gene's germline CDR1 is MDHEN and CDR2 SYDVKM. CDR3 length: 14 amino acids. V gave up 8 bases and J gave up 3 bases; unmatched junction bases: 7. Written as DNA, the CDR3 is TGTGCCAGCGGAGACAGGGCTAACAATCAGCCCCAGCATTTT. It yields the protein CASGDRANNQPQHF.

The chain has TRBV20-1 and TRBJ2-3; D gene ambiguous. The germline V gene has CDR1 DFQATT and CDR2 SNEGSKA (reference sequence). The CDR3 length is 11 residues. The ends were cut back, 3 bases at V and 9 bases at J, with 10 bases in the middle. In DNA, the CDR3 is TGCAGTGCTAGGGACCTATCAACGCAGTATTTT. Protein product: CSARDLSTQYF.

V usage is TRBV6-1 and J usage is TRBJ1-5; D unclear. V was cut by 1 base and J by 7 bases, with 8 bases left in between. The CDR3 covers 13 residues. CDR1 MNHNS and CDR2 SASEGT come from the germline V gene. The CDR3 DNA reads TGTGCCAGCAGTGAAGTAGGCACCCAGCCCCAGCATTTT. This gives the protein CASSEVGTQPQHF.

The rearrangement joins TRBV5-1 to TRBJ2-5, with D unclear. This CDR3 comprises 14 residues. Per germline, CDR1 SGHRS and CDR2 YFSETQ. Trimming pared 1 base from V and 2 bases from J, leaving 9 bases between. In DNA form, the CDR3 reads TGCGCCAGCAGCTTGACAGCGACGCAAGAGACCCAGTACTTC. Protein product: CASSLTATQETQYF.

The chain couples TRBV6-1 to TRBJ1-5; no reliable D call. V gave up 3 bases and J gave up 5 bases, with 11 bases separating them. The CDR3 is 14 residues long. The V gene's germline CDR1 is MNHNS and CDR2 SASEGT. The chain's CDR3 is CASSETADYQPQHF. For the CDR3, the DNA is TGTGCCAGCAGTGAGACGGCTGATTATCAGCCCCAGCATTTT.

This clone was counted once. The rearrangement joins TRBV3-1 (or the pseudogene TRBV3-2) to TRBJ2-7, with D perhaps matching TRBD2 (7 bases). V shed 1 base and J shed 6 bases, with 16 bases lying between them. CDR3 length: 15 residues. Germline CDR1 reads LGHDT; CDR2 reads YNNKEL (reference sequence). The CDR3 loop reads CASSQAGAGVIEQYF. CDR3 DNA sequence: TGTGCCAGCAGCCAAGCAGGGGCGGGAGTGATCGAGCAGTACTTC.

This clone was picked up a small number of times. The chain has TRBV9 and TRBJ1-5; D is undetermined. Germline CDR1 reads SGDLS; CDR2 reads YYNGEE. Trimming shortened V by 10 bases and J by 3 bases, and 23 bases separated the two germline ends. The CDR3 contains 16 residues. DNA of the CDR3: TGTGCCCCCGGGAGGGTGCTGCATCCACTCAATCAGCCCCAGCATTTT. It encodes CAPGRVLHPLNQPQHF.

The J gene is TRBJ1-1, the V gene TRBV29-1; D is perhaps TRBD1 (5 bases). The CDR3 spans 13 residues. The V gene's germline CDR1 is SQVTM and CDR2 ANQGSEA. Trimming left V 7 bases short and J 4 bases short, with 16 bases between. The CDR3 region has the DNA TGCAGCGCGGGACCGGGACGGATCACTGAAGCTTTCTTT. This sequence encodes CSAGPGRITEAFF.

This clone was counted a single time. V is TRBV7-8 and J is TRBJ1-1; D gene unclear. The germline V gene encodes CDR1 SGHVS and CDR2 FQNEAQ. V was cut by 2 bases and J by 8 bases, with 12 bases left in between. The CDR3 is 13 amino acids. CDR3 nucleotides: TGTGCCAGCAGCTTAAGCGGAACAGCGGAAGCTTTCTTT. Translated, it gives CASSLSGTAEAFF.

The rearrangement uses TRBV27 and TRBJ1-1; D uncertain. Germline loops: CDR1 MNHEY, CDR2 SMNVEV (reference sequence). CDR3 length: 13 residues. The V and J ends lost 6 bases and 2 bases respectively, with 10 bases between them. The CDR3 is CASRPSGNTEAFF. Here the CDR3 DNA reads TGTGCCAGCAGGCCTTCGGGAAACACTGAAGCTTTCTTT.

The chain has TRBV3-1 (or the pseudogene TRBV3-2) and TRBJ1-2; D may be TRBD1 (6 bases). The CDR3 length is 15 residues. The germline gives CDR1 LGHDT, CDR2 YNNKEL (reference sequence). Deletions cut 3 bases from V and 4 bases from J, with 15 bases between. The CDR3 nucleotides are TGTGCCAGCAGCCACAATCAGGGGTTGGGCTATGGCTACACCTTC. This codes for CASSHNQGLGYGYTF.

V is TRBV6-5 and J is TRBJ2-7; weak D call: TRBD1 (6 bases). Germline values: CDR1 MNHEY, CDR2 SVGAGI. The CDR3 is 12 amino acids. V gave up 10 bases and J gave up 3 bases, with 13 bases separating them. DNA of the CDR3: TGTGCCACCAGACAGGAACGCTACGAGCAGTACTTC. It specifies CATRQERYEQYF.

This chain's CDR3 is CASNDRGSATNEKLFF. CDR3 DNA sequence: TGTGCCAGCAACGACAGGGGTAGTGCAACTAATGAAAAACTGTTTTTT. J is TRBJ1-4 and V is TRBV2; 8 nucleotides match TRBD1. The CDR3 length is 16 residues. The trim removed 7 bases at V and 0 bases at J, leaving 7 bases unmatched. Per the germline V gene, CDR1 is SNHLY and CDR2 is FYNNEI.

The V and J genes are TRBV18 and TRBJ1-1, with a possible D match to TRBD1 (6 bases). The CDR3 extends over 13 amino acids. Trimming took off 5 bases at V and 4 bases at J, with 11 bases between the two ends. Germline V gene sequence: CDR1 KGHSH, CDR2 LQKENI. CDR3 sequence (DNA): TGTGCCAGCTCAACCCGGGACACCACTGAAGCTTTCTTT. As protein: CASSTRDTTEAFF.

The CDR3 bases are TGTGCCAGCAGTTACAGGGCCCTGGCTAACTATGGCTACACCTTC. Protein sequence: CASSYRALANYGYTF. The chain carries TRBV6-5 and TRBJ1-2; D uncertain. This CDR3 is 15 amino acids long. Trimming took off 2 bases at V and 0 bases at J, with 10 bases between the two ends. Germline V CDR1 and CDR2: MNHEY, SVGAGI.

The chain uses TRBV3-1 (or the pseudogene TRBV3-2) and TRBJ2-7; D is ambiguous. Trimming shortened V by 4 bases and J by 2 bases, and 6 bases separated the two germline ends. The CDR3 runs 12 residues. Per germline, CDR1 LGHDT and CDR2 YNNKEL (reference sequence). DNA of the CDR3: TGTGCCAGCAGCCGAGATACCTACGAGCAGTACTTC. It yields the protein CASSRDTYEQYF.

The rearrangement links TRBV25-1 to TRBJ1-3; 9 bases map to TRBD1. The CDR3 has 15 residues. In germline, CDR1 is MGHDK, CDR2 SYGVNS. V gave up 7 bases and J gave up 2 bases; unmatched junction bases: 6. For the CDR3, the DNA is TGTGCCAGCACCTGGACAGGGGAAGCTGGAAACACCATATATTTT. It encodes CASTWTGEAGNTIYF. The full variable domain, completed using reference TRBV25-1 and TRBJ1-3, is EADIYQTPRYLVIGTGKKITLECSQTMGHDKMYWYQQDPGMELHLIHYSYGVNSTEKGDLSSESTVSRIRTEHFPLTLESARPSHTSQYLCASTWTGEAGNTIYFGEGSWLTVV.

The chain uses TRBV19 and TRBJ1-2; the match to TRBD1 covers 7 bases. Losses at the gene ends were 4 bases for V and 8 bases for J; bases not matched to a gene: 13. The germline V gene encodes CDR1 LNHDA and CDR2 SQIVND (reference sequence). This CDR3 is built from 15 residues. The CDR3 here is CASSRAQNRGGGYTF. The CDR3 nucleotides read TGTGCCAGTAGTAGGGCCCAAAACAGGGGTGGAGGCTACACCTTC.

The chain links TRBV19 to TRBJ1-6; the match to TRBD1 covers 11 bases. The CDR3 has 15 amino acids. Trimming took 5 bases from V and 7 from J; bases not matched to a gene: 4. Germline values: CDR1 LNHDA, CDR2 SQIVND (reference sequence). The CDR3 here is CASSPRTGGNSPLHF. CDR3 in DNA: TGTGCCAGTAGTCCCCGGACAGGGGGCAATTCACCCCTCCACTTT.